This T cell receptor (beta chain) was observed in a study of blood T cell repertoires in COVID-19. The wider study: Sites across the United States, Italy and Spain contributed samples from acute and convalescent COVID-19.

TCRdb keeps only in-frame clones here, not all; method: immunoSEQ multiplex PCR. The sample gives roughly 200,000 clones, over 75% of which show up once; roughly 6.2% is in the top ten. Unmatched junction bases numbered 3, after V lost 2 bases and J lost 2 bases. CDR1 is SGHTS, CDR2 YDEGEE, per germline. CDR3 length: 14 residues. Sequencing was carried out using peripheral blood. V usage is TRBV5-8 and J usage is TRBJ1-2, with 7 bases aligning to TRBD1. The source is a woman aged 40 to 49 who had recovered from COVID-19. As DNA, the CDR3 is TGTGCCAGCAGCTTCGGCAGGGGGAACTATGGCTACACCTTC. This translates into CASSFGRGNYGYTF.